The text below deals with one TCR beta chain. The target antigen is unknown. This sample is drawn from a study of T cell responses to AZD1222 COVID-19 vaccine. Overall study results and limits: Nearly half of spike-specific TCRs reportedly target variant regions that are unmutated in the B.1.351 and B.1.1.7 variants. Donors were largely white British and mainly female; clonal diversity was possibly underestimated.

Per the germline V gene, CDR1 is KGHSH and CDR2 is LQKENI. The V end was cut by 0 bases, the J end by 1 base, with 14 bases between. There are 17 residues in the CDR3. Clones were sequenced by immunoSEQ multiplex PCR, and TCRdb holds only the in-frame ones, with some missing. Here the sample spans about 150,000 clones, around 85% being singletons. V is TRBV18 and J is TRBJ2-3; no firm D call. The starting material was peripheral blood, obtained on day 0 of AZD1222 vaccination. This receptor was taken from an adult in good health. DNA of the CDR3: TGTGCCAGCTCACCACCTTCTCGGTTCTCTGGCACAGATACGCAGTATTTT. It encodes CASSPPSRFSGTDTQYF.